Listed below are T cell receptor beta chains from one sample, sequenced in a study of T cell responses to AZD1222 COVID-19 vaccine. The repertoire was sequenced with immunoSEQ multiplex PCR; TCRdb's copy has only in-frame clones and lacks some. The data show about 150,000 clones, 80% to 95% seen once. The source was peripheral blood, collected 28 days after the second AZD1222 dose. These receptors were collected from an adult who received the AZD1222 COVID-19 vaccine. The CDR3 runs from the conserved cysteine through the conserved F or W. The order of the fields is D gene, V gene, J gene, clone size, CDR3 DNA, CDR3 protein. A D gene is named only where the DNA matches it firmly. Clone size is shown for a subset of rows, as once, few, many or a class of expanded clone.

d_call: TRBD2
v_call: TRBV9
j_call: TRBJ2-3
clone_size: .
cdr3_nt: TGTGCCAGCAGCCCTCGGGGGGGGACAGATACGCAGTATTTT
cdr3_aa: CASSPRGGTDTQYF

d_call: .
v_call: TRBV5-4
j_call: TRBJ2-7
clone_size: few
cdr3_nt: TGTGCCAGCAGCTTGGTGGCGGGTGAGCAGTACTTC
cdr3_aa: CASSLVAGEQYF

d_call: .
v_call: TRBV7-2
j_call: TRBJ1-4
clone_size: .
cdr3_nt: TGTGCCAGCAGCTTAATTTACGATGAAAAACTGTTTTTT
cdr3_aa: CASSLIYDEKLFF

d_call: .
v_call: TRBV29-1
j_call: TRBJ1-5
clone_size: .
cdr3_nt: TGCAGCGCCAACTTCGGGGGGAATCAGCCCCAGCATTTT
cdr3_aa: CSANFGGNQPQHF

d_call: .
v_call: TRBV28
j_call: TRBJ1-1
clone_size: .
cdr3_nt: TGTGCCAGCAGTCCCCTAGGGGGGCGGGTGAACACTGAAGCTTTCTTT
cdr3_aa: CASSPLGGRVNTEAFF

d_call: .
v_call: TRBV9
j_call: TRBJ2-7
clone_size: .
cdr3_nt: TGTGCCAGCGGCGGGGGCCAGGGAGTCTACGAGCAGTACTTC
cdr3_aa: CASGGGQGVYEQYF

d_call: TRBD2
v_call: TRBV19
j_call: TRBJ2-1
clone_size: .
cdr3_nt: TGTGCCAGTAGTTACCCCCTTGGGCTAGCGGGAACAAGTGAGCAGTTCTTC
cdr3_aa: CASSYPLGLAGTSEQFF

d_call: .
v_call: TRBV19
j_call: TRBJ2-7
clone_size: .
cdr3_nt: TGTGCCAGTAGACGTCGAACAGGGTCCTACGAGCAGTACTTC
cdr3_aa: CASRRRTGSYEQYF

d_call: .
v_call: TRBV9
j_call: TRBJ2-1
clone_size: once
cdr3_nt: TGTGCCAGCAGCCCCAAGGTGACCAGCTCCTACAATGAGCAGTTCTTC
cdr3_aa: CASSPKVTSSYNEQFF

d_call: .
v_call: TRBV30
j_call: TRBJ2-2
clone_size: .
cdr3_nt: TGTGCCTGGAGTCCAGGGAGCGGGGAGCTGTTTTTT
cdr3_aa: CAWSPGSGELFF

d_call: TRBD1
v_call: TRBV20-1
j_call: TRBJ1-1
clone_size: .
cdr3_nt: TGCAGTGCCCCGGACAGGATTGAAGCTTTCTTT
cdr3_aa: CSAPDRIEAFF

d_call: TRBD1
v_call: TRBV3-1/TRBV3-2
j_call: TRBJ1-5
clone_size: .
cdr3_nt: TGTGCCAGCAGCCAAGGATACGACAGGGGCAATCAGCCCCAGCATTTT
cdr3_aa: CASSQGYDRGNQPQHF

d_call: .
v_call: TRBV6-6
j_call: TRBJ1-4
clone_size: .
cdr3_nt: TGTGCCAGCAGTTCCCCAGGCGCAACTAATGAAAAACTGTTTTTT
cdr3_aa: CASSSPGATNEKLFF

d_call: TRBD1
v_call: TRBV5-6
j_call: TRBJ1-1
clone_size: once
cdr3_nt: TGTGCCAGCAGCTTGATTGGGGCAGGGGGGAACACTGAAGCTTTCTTT
cdr3_aa: CASSLIGAGGNTEAFF

d_call: TRBD1
v_call: TRBV2
j_call: TRBJ2-5
clone_size: .
cdr3_nt: TGTGCCAGCAGTGTCGACAGGGGGCTTGGCGAGACCCAGTACTTC
cdr3_aa: CASSVDRGLGETQYF

d_call: TRBD2
v_call: TRBV7-8
j_call: TRBJ2-5
clone_size: .
cdr3_nt: TGTGCCAGCAGCTTTGGGGCTAGCGGGAAGGAGACCCAGTACTTC
cdr3_aa: CASSFGASGKETQYF

d_call: .
v_call: TRBV30
j_call: TRBJ2-1
clone_size: once
cdr3_nt: TGTGCCTGGAGTGTACTAAACAATGAGCAGTTCTTC
cdr3_aa: CAWSVLNNEQFF

d_call: .
v_call: TRBV30
j_call: TRBJ1-1
clone_size: few
cdr3_nt: TGTGCCTGGTTTTGGGGGGGGGAAGCTTTCTTT
cdr3_aa: CAWFWGGEAFF

d_call: .
v_call: TRBV2
j_call: TRBJ2-3
clone_size: .
cdr3_nt: TGTGCCAGCAGCGCAGGGGGTGCGGGAGTGGGAGATACGCAGTATTTT
cdr3_aa: CASSAGGAGVGDTQYF

d_call: .
v_call: TRBV7-9
j_call: TRBJ1-4
clone_size: once
cdr3_nt: TGTGCCAGCAGCTTAGCTAATGAAAAACTGTTTTTT
cdr3_aa: CASSLANEKLFF

d_call: .
v_call: TRBV29-1
j_call: TRBJ2-5
clone_size: .
cdr3_nt: TGCAGCGGGGTGCTTTACCAAGAGACCCAGTACTTC
cdr3_aa: CSGVLYQETQYF

d_call: TRBD1
v_call: TRBV7-9
j_call: TRBJ2-5
clone_size: .
cdr3_nt: TGTGCCAGCAGCTCCAAGGACAGGGACGGAGAGACCCAGTACTTC
cdr3_aa: CASSSKDRDGETQYF

d_call: TRBD2
v_call: TRBV7-9
j_call: TRBJ2-5
clone_size: once
cdr3_nt: TGTGCCAGCAGCCTTGGGACTAGCTGGGAGACCCAGTACTTC
cdr3_aa: CASSLGTSWETQYF

d_call: .
v_call: TRBV29-1
j_call: TRBJ1-3
clone_size: .
cdr3_nt: TGCAGCGTTGAAGATGGCTTAAACCCAGCGGATCCTGGAAACACCATATATTTT
cdr3_aa: CSVEDGLNPADPGNTIYF

d_call: .
v_call: TRBV7-6
j_call: TRBJ2-7
clone_size: .
cdr3_nt: TGTGCCAGCAGCTTAGCCGCTAGAAACTACGAGCAGTACTTC
cdr3_aa: CASSLAARNYEQYF

d_call: .
v_call: TRBV29-1
j_call: TRBJ1-1
clone_size: .
cdr3_nt: TGCAGCGTTGAGCGGGGAGCGGGGGGCACTGAAGCTTTCTTT
cdr3_aa: CSVERGAGGTEAFF

d_call: TRBD1
v_call: TRBV18
j_call: TRBJ1-2
clone_size: .
cdr3_nt: TGTGCCAGCTCACCAACCAGGGGGCCCCATGGCTACACCTTC
cdr3_aa: CASSPTRGPHGYTF

d_call: .
v_call: TRBV7-8
j_call: TRBJ2-5
clone_size: once
cdr3_nt: TGTGCCAGCAGAAATGCGGGATGGGAGACCCAGTACTTC
cdr3_aa: CASRNAGWETQYF